What follows are 7 T cell receptor beta chains derived from one specimen sequenced in a study of T cells in Graves' hyperthyroidism and ophthalmopathy. Regions amplified from RNA transcripts were the TCR beta CDR3 regions. During a first-round RT-PCR of the TCR CDR3, the HTBI primer set was used. TCRdb independently ran MiXCR on the multiplex PCR reads; one entry per CDR3 protein. The profile shows about 37,000 distinct CDR3 sequences, about 47% of them singletons. The sample taken for sequencing was blood. The receptors come from a middle-aged man with Graves' ophthalmopathy.

Details on this clonotype: One end of the junction varies from germline; a read error may be responsible. The CDR3 sequence is CASSQRAGGVNVLTF. CDR3 coding DNA: TGTGCCAGCAGCCAGCGGGCGGGAGGGGTCAACGTCCTGACTTTC. V and J are TRBV3-1 and TRBJ2-6, with 9 nucleotides matching TRBD2. This CDR3 comprises 15 residues. Germline CDR1 LGHDT, CDR2 YNNKEL (reference sequence).

This clonotype was detected ten times or more. This sequence joins TRBV7-8 and TRBJ2-2, with 8 bases fitting TRBD2. The CDR3 runs to 15 residues. Germline loops: CDR1 SGHVS, CDR2 FQNEAQ. The junction had 8 bases not matched to a gene; V was cut back by 6 bases and J by 5 bases. The CDR3 DNA reads as TGTGCCAGCAGTTTTCGGGGGGGAGGGACCGGGGAGCTGTTTTTT. It specifies CASSFRGGGTGELFF.

A remark on this clonotype: Its ends do not fully match the called genes, so a read error is possible. The rearrangement uses TRBV7-2 and TRBJ2-1, with D possibly being TRBD2 (6 bases). The CDR3 length is 13 residues. Germline CDR1 SGHTA, CDR2 FQGNSA. The CDR3 DNA reads TGTGTCAGCAGCTTCCTGTCTGGCGGGGAGCTGTTCTTC. Its protein is CVSSFLSGGELFF.

Turning to this clonotype: One end of the junction does not line up with germline, which may come from a read error. The chain uses TRBV24-1 and TRBJ2-1; TRBD1 is a possible D gene (6 bases). The CDR3 spans 14 residues. Germline CDR1 and CDR2: KGHDR and SFDVKD. CDR3 residues: CASSEYKGDGEQFF. CDR3 sequence (DNA): TGTGCCAGCAGTGAATATAAGGGGGATGGTGAGCAGTTCTTC.

CDR3 nucleotides: TGTGCCAGCAGCTCCCTGGGGGGGAAGAATGGCTACACCTTC. Its translation: CASSSLGGKNGYTF. This chain joins TRBV7-9 and TRBJ1-2, with a weak D call TRBD1 (5 bases). Deletions cut 4 bases from V and 6 bases from J, with 15 bases between. Germline CDR1 SEHNR, CDR2 FQNEAQ (reference sequence). The CDR3 loop spans 14 amino acids.

This clonotype has ten or more counts. The chain recombines TRBV11-3 with TRBJ2-7, with D possibly being TRBD2 (7 bases). Trimming stripped 5 bases from V and 0 bases from J, with 14 bases between. Looked up from germline, CDR1 is SGHNT and CDR2 is YENEEA. CDR3 size: 15 residues. The CDR3 reads CASSPGGDNSYEQYF. The CDR3 coding sequence is TGTGCCAGCAGCCCTGGGGGGGACAACTCCTACGAGCAGTACTTC.

This clonotype is a singleton in its sample. V usage is TRBV9 and J usage is TRBJ1-1; 9 bases are a match to TRBD1. Trimming cost V 4 bases and J 7 bases; bases outside gene matches: 8. This CDR3 is 14 amino acids long. In germline, CDR1 is SGDLS, CDR2 YYNGEE. CDR3 DNA: TGTGCCAGCAGCTCCAGGACAGGGGCGGATGAAGCTTTCTTT. This codes for CASSSRTGADEAFF.